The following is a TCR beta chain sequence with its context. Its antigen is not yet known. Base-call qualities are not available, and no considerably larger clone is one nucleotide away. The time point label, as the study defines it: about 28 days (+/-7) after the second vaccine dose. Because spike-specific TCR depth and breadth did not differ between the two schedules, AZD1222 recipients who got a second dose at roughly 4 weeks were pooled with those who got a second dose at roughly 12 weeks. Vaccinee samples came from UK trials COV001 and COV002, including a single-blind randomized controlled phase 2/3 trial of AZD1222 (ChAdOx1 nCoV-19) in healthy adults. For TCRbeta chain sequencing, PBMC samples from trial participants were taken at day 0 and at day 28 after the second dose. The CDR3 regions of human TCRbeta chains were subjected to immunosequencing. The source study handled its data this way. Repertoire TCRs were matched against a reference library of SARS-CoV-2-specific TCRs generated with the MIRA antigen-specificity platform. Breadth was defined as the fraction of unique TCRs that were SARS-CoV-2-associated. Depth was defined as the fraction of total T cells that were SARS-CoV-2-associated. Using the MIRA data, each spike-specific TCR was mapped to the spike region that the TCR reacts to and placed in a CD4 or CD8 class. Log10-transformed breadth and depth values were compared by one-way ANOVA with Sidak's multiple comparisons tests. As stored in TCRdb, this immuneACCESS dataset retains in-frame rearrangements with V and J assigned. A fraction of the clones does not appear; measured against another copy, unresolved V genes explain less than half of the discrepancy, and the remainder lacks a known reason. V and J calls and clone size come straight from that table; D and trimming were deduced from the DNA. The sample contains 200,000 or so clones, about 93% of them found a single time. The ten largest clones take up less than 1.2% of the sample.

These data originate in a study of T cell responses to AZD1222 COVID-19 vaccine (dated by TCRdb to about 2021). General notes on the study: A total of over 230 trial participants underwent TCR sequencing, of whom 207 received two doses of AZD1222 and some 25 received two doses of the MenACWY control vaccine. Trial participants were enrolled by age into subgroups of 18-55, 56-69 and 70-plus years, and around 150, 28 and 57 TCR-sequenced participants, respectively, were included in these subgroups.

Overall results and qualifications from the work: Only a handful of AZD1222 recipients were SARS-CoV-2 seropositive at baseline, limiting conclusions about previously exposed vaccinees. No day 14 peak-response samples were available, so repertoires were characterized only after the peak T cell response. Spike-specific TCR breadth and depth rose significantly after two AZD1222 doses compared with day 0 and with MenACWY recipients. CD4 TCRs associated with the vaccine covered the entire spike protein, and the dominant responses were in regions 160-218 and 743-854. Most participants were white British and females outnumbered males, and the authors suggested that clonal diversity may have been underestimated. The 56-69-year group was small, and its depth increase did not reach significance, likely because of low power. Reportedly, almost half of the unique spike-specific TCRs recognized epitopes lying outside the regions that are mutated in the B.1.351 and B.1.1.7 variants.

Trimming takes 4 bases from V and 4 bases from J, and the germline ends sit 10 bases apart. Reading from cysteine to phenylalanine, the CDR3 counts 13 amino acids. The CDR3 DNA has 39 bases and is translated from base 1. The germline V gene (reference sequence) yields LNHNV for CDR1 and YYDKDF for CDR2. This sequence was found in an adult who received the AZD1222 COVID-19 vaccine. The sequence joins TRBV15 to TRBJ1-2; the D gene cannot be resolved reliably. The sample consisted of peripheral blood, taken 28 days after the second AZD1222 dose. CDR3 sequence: CATSMGGSYGYTF. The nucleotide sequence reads TGTGCCACCAGCATGGGCGGTAGCTATGGCTACACCTTC.